The 9 T cell receptor beta chains below all came from one sample that was sequenced in a study of shared clonotypes between healthy human individuals. Here immunoSEQ multiplex PCR was the method, and the copy in TCRdb shows in-frame clones only, minus some. The sample has about 2.3 million clones, less than 95% seen once. Sequencing used naive CD4+ T cells from PBMCs. Subset indicated: CD45RA+ positively selected. The receptors were gathered from a man between 18 and 29 years old in good health. Some clones in this sample may be carry-over from other donors' samples.

The CDR3 sequence: CSVERTSETQYF. DNA of the CDR3: TGCAGCGTTGAGAGGACCTCGGAGACCCAGTACTTC. This chain joins TRBV29-1 and TRBJ2-5; D is undetermined. Germline assignment: CDR1 SQVTM and CDR2 ANQGSEA. V lost 3 bases, J lost 5 bases, and 10 bases lay in between. CDR3 length equals 12 residues.

The chain couples TRBV7-9 to TRBJ2-5, with TRBD1 identical over 9 bases. The J segment lost 5 bases and the V segment lost 4 bases, leaving 5 bases of the junction unmatched. The CDR3 has 14 amino acids. Germline CDR1 SEHNR, CDR2 FQNEAQ (reference sequence). The CDR3 loop reads CASSSLGQGETQYF. In DNA, the CDR3 is TGTGCCAGCAGCTCCCTTGGACAGGGGGAGACCCAGTACTTC.

This rearrangement joins TRBV5-4 to TRBJ2-1, with 11 positions matching TRBD2. The V and J ends lost 3 bases and 1 base, in that order; junction bases with no gene match: 6. The germline V gene has CDR1 SGHNT and CDR2 YYREEE (reference sequence). The CDR3 is 17 amino acids. CDR3 protein: CASSSPGTSGSYNEQFF. CDR3 sequence (DNA): TGTGCCAGCAGCTCACCGGGGACTAGCGGTTCCTACAATGAGCAGTTCTTC. Filled out from reference TRBV5-4 and TRBJ2-1, the complete variable domain reads ETGVTQSPTHLIKTRGQQVTLRCSSQSGHNTVSWYQQALGQGPQFIFQYYREEENGRGNFPPRFSGLQFPNYSSELNVNALELDDSALYLCASSSPGTSGSYNEQFFGPGTRLTVL.

Regarding this clone: Other DNA sequences of this sample code for an identical CDR3. The rearrangement links TRBV18 to TRBJ1-5; weak D call: TRBD1 (5 bases). The germline V and J ends were trimmed by 6 bases and 0 bases, with 12 bases remaining between them. The CDR3 extends over 15 amino acids. The V gene's germline CDR1 is KGHSH and CDR2 LQKENI. The CDR3 here is CASSPQGVSNQPQHF. Written as DNA, the CDR3 is TGTGCCAGCTCCCCCCAGGGAGTTAGCAATCAGCCCCAGCATTTT.

As for this clone: This CDR3 is also generated by other DNA sequences in the sample. The J gene is TRBJ2-7, the V gene TRBV5-1, with TRBD2 matching over 9 bases. CDR1 and CDR2 from the germline V gene are SGHRS and YFSETQ. The CDR3 is 15 residues long. The J segment lost 7 bases and the V segment lost 2 bases, leaving 10 bases of the junction unmatched. The CDR3 DNA follows: TGCGCCAGCAGCTTAGTGGCGGGAGGGCCGGGGGAGCAGTACTTC. Residues: CASSLVAGGPGEQYF.

This chain joins TRBV7-2 and TRBJ2-1; TRBD2 aligns across 9 bases. Germline V gene data show CDR1 as SGHTA and CDR2 as FQGNSA. The ends lost 1 base at V and 0 bases at J; junction bases unmatched: 7. The CDR3 is 18 residues long. The CDR3 DNA follows: TGTGCCAGCAGCTTAGTCGGGACTAGCCTAAGCTCCTACAATGAGCAGTTCTTC. Translated, it gives CASSLVGTSLSSYNEQFF.

A note on this clone: Other DNA sequences from this sample encode an identical CDR3 as well. The V gene is TRBV28, the J gene TRBJ2-3; D perhaps matches TRBD2 (5 bases). This CDR3 comprises 16 residues. The V gene's germline CDR1 is MDHEN and CDR2 SYDVKM. The V end lost 2 bases, the J end lost 0 bases, and 12 bases lay between the germline ends. The CDR3 loop reads CASSLPLGGSTDTQYF. As DNA, the CDR3 is TGTGCCAGCAGTTTACCCCTTGGCGGGAGCACAGATACGCAGTATTTT.

This chain uses TRBV2 with TRBJ1-3, with 8 bases matching TRBD1. CDR1 SNHLY and CDR2 FYNNEI come from the germline V gene. The CDR3 is 14 amino acids. V gave up 6 bases and J gave up 7 bases; unmatched junction bases: 8. CDR3 residues: CASRRTGSTNTIYF. CDR3 nucleotides: TGTGCCAGCAGGCGGACAGGGAGTACGAACACCATATATTTT. Full variable domain (remainder filled in from reference TRBV2 and TRBJ1-3): EPEVTQTPSHQVTQMGQEVILRCVPISNHLYFYWYRQILGQKVEFLVSFYNNEISEKSEIFDDQFSVERPDGSNFTLKIRSTKLEDSAMYFCASRRTGSTNTIYFGEGSWLTVV.

This chain joins TRBV6-5 and TRBJ2-2; D gene uncertain. The V gene's germline CDR1 is MNHEY and CDR2 SVGAGI. V was clipped by 2 bases and J by 5 bases, with 9 bases between them. The CDR3 loop spans 14 amino acids. This CDR3 reads CASSYVTQTGELFF. The CDR3 DNA follows: TGTGCCAGCAGTTACGTAACACAGACCGGGGAGCTGTTTTTT.